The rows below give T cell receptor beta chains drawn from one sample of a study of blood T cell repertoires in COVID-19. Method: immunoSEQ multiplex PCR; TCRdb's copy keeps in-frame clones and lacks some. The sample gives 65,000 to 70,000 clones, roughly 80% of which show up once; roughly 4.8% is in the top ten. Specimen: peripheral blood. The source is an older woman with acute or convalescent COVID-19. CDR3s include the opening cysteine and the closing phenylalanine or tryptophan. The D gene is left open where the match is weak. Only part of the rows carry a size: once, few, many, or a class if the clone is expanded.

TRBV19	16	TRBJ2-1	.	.	TGTGCCAGTAGTAGCCCGCCGGCTGCGCTAGACAATGAGCAGTTCTTC	CASSSPPAALDNEQFF
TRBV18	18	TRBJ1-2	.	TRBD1	TGTGCCAGCCAGGGGGCCGGGACAGGGGAAGTTGAAGGCTATGGCTACACCTTC	CASQGAGTGEVEGYGYTF
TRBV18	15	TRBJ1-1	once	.	TGTGCCAGCTCACCCCCTTCGGCGGGGCTGAGTGAAGCTTTCTTT	CASSPPSAGLSEAFF
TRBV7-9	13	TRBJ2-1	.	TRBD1	TGTGCCAGCAGCTCACAGGGGGATGATGAGCAGTTCTTC	CASSSQGDDEQFF
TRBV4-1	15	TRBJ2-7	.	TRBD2	TGCGCCAGCAGCCAAGAATTCCTAGCGGGGTACGAGCAGTACTTC	CASSQEFLAGYEQYF
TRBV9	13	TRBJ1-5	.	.	TGTGCCAGCAGCGTCCAAAACAATCAGCCCCAGCATTTT	CASSVQNNQPQHF
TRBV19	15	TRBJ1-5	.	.	TGTGCCAGTAGTATAGATGGAGGTCTCAATCAGCCCCAGCATTTT	CASSIDGGLNQPQHF
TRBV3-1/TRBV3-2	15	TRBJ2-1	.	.	TGTGCCAGCAGCCAAGATCTAAGAGGGTACAATGAGCAGTTCTTC	CASSQDLRGYNEQFF
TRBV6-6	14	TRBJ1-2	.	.	TGTGCCAGCACCTCTCGGGGGAGGGAATATGGCTACACCTTC	CASTSRGREYGYTF
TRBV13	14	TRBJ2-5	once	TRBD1	TGTGCCAGCAGCTTAGGTCGACAGGGCGAGACCCAGTACTTC	CASSLGRQGETQYF
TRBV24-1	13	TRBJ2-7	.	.	TGTGCCACCAGTGACAGCGGATCCTACGAGCAGTACTTC	CATSDSGSYEQYF
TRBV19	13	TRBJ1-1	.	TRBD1	TGTGCCAGTACCATCACAGGGGGAACTGAAGCTTTCTTT	CASTITGGTEAFF
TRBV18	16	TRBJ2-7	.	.	TGTGCCAGCTCACCCCGGGAGGGGGGACAGAAATACGAGCAGTACTTC	CASSPREGGQKYEQYF
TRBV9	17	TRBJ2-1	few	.	TGTGCCAGCAGCGTAGTGGAGGGGGGGCCTCCCTACAATGAGCAGTTCTTC	CASSVVEGGPPYNEQFF
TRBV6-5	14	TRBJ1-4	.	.	TGTGCCAGCAGCCCCGTGAGCACTAATGAAAAACTGTTTTTT	CASSPVSTNEKLFF
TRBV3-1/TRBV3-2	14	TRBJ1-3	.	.	TGTGCCAGCAGCCAACCCCTGGAGGGAGACACCATATATTTT	CASSQPLEGDTIYF
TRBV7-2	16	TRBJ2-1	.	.	TGTGCCAGCAGCTTAGGGGTGGGCCGAAACTACAATGAGCAGTTCTTC	CASSLGVGRNYNEQFF
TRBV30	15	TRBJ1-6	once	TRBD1	TGTGCCTACACGACAGGGGGTTCCTATAATTCACCCCTCCACTTT	CAYTTGGSYNSPLHF
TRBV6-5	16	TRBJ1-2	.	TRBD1	TGTGCCAGCAGTTACACTGGACAGGGGGCGGACTATGGCTACACCTTC	CASSYTGQGADYGYTF